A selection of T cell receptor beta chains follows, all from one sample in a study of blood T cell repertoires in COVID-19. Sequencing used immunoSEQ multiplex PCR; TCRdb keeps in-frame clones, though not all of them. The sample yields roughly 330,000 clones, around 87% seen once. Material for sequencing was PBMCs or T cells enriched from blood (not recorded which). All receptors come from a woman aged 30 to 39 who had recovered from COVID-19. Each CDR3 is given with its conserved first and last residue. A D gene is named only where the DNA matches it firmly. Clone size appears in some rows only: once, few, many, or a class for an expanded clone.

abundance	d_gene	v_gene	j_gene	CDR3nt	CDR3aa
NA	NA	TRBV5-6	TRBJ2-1	TGTGCCAGCAGCTTTACTAGCAATGAGCAGTTCTTC	CASSFTSNEQFF
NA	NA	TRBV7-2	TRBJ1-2	TGTGCCAGCAGCTTAGCGTTCCGGGGTTGGGGCTATGGCTACACCTTC	CASSLAFRGWGYGYTF
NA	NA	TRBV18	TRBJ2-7	TGTGCCAGCTCACCACCAGCGGGACACACCACCTACGAGCAGTACTTC	CASSPPAGHTTYEQYF
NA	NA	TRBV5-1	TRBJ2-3	TGCGCCAGCAGCCAGGACGCGGGCCCAGATACGCAGTATTTT	CASSQDAGPDTQYF
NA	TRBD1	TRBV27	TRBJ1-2	TGTGCCAGCAGTGCCGATCCTGACAGGGGGGCGGGCTATGGCTACACCTTC	CASSADPDRGAGYGYTF
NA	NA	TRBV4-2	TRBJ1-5	TGTGCCAGCAGCCAAATTTCTGGGGAAACAGGGAATCAGCCCCAGCATTTT	CASSQISGETGNQPQHF
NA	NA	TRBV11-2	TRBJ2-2	TGTGCCAGCAGCTCAGTGCGGGGAGCGAACACCGGGGAGCTGTTTTTT	CASSSVRGANTGELFF
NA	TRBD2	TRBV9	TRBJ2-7	TGTGCCAGCAGCGTAAGCGGGGAGCCCTACGAGCAGTACTTC	CASSVSGEPYEQYF
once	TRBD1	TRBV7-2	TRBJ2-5	TGTGCCAGCAGCTTCGGACAGGTAGAGACCCAGTACTTC	CASSFGQVETQYF
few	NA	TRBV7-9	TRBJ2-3	TGTGCCAGCAGCTTAGCGGAGGAAGGACCCACAGATACGCAGTATTTT	CASSLAEEGPTDTQYF
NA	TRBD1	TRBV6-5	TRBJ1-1	TGTGCCAGCAGTTCGACAGGGGATCACACTGAAGCTTTCTTT	CASSSTGDHTEAFF
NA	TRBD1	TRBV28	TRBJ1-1	TGTGCCAGCAGTTTTAACAGGGGGCCAGGTGGGACTGAAGCTTTCTTT	CASSFNRGPGGTEAFF
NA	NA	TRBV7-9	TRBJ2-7	TGTGCCAGCAGCTTAAGTAGCTACGAGCAGTACTTC	CASSLSSYEQYF
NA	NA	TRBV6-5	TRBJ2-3	TGTGCCAGCAGATCACTTCGGGGGTTGGATACGCAGTATTTT	CASRSLRGLDTQYF
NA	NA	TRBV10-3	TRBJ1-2	TGTGCCATCAGTGATCAGCGCAGTAACTATGGCTACACCTTC	CAISDQRSNYGYTF
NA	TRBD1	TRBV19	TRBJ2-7	TGTGCCAGTAGTATGGTCGGGACAGGACCATACGAGCAGTACTTC	CASSMVGTGPYEQYF
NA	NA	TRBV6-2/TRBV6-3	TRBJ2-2	TGTGCCAGCAGTTTACAGGGTCTGAGCACCGGGGAGCTGTTTTTT	CASSLQGLSTGELFF
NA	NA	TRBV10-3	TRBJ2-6	TGTGCCATCAAGACCTCGTTCGGAGGGCCTGGGGCCAACGTCCTGACTTTC	CAIKTSFGGPGANVLTF
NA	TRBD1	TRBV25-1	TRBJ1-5	TGTGCCAGCAGTCAGACAGGGGGCCAGAATAGCAATCAGCCCCAGCATTTT	CASSQTGGQNSNQPQHF
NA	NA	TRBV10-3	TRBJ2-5	TGTGCCATCAGTGAATCAGGTTCGGAGACCCAGTACTTC	CAISESGSETQYF
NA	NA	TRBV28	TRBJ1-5	TGTGCCAGCAGTCCAGAATTGGGCAATCAGCCCCAGCATTTT	CASSPELGNQPQHF
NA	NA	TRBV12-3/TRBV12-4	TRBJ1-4	TGTGCCAGCAGCTACGGCAGGGGTGAAAAACTGTTTTTT	CASSYGRGEKLFF
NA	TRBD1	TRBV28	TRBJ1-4	TGTGCCAGCAGTGCAGTAGGGACAGCCGTTAATGAAAAACTGTTTTTT	CASSAVGTAVNEKLFF
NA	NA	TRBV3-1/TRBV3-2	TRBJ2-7	TGTGCCAGCAGCCAATACATGCTTTCCTACGAGCAGTACTTC	CASSQYMLSYEQYF
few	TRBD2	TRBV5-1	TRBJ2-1	TGCGCCAGCAGCTTGAATAGCGGGGGGGCCAACAATGAGCAGTTCTTC	CASSLNSGGANNEQFF
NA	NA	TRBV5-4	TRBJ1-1	TGTGCCAGCAGCCCTCGGGTGGGGAGGAACACTGAAGCTTTCTTT	CASSPRVGRNTEAFF
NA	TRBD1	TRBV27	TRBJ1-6	TGTGCCAGCAGTTACGGAAATCCGGGACAGGTTAATTCACCCCTCCACTTT	CASSYGNPGQVNSPLHF
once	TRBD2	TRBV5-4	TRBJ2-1	TGTGCCAGCAGCGACAACCCCCTAGCGGGGGCGCGCGAGCAGTTCTTC	CASSDNPLAGAREQFF
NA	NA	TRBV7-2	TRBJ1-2	TGTGCCAGCAGCTTTAAGTCCCCCGGGAGGTCTGGCTACACCTTC	CASSFKSPGRSGYTF
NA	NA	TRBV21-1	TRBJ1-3	TGTGCCAGCAGCACAGAAGTTAGGGGGGGTGGAAACACCATATATTTT	CASSTEVRGGGNTIYF
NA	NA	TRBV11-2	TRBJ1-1	TGTGCCAGCAGCCTACCCGTTAGGGGGACGGCGAACACTGAAGCTTTCTTT	CASSLPVRGTANTEAFF
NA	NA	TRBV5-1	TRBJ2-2	TGCGCCAGCAGCTGGGGCTCAGCGAACACCGGGGAGCTGTTTTTT	CASSWGSANTGELFF
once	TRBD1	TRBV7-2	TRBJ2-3	TGTGCCAGCAGCTCGCTGACAGGGGGCGAGGATACGCAGTATTTT	CASSSLTGGEDTQYF
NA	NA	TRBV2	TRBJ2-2	TGTGCCAGCAGTGACCAGGGGACCACCGGGGAGCTGTTTTTT	CASSDQGTTGELFF
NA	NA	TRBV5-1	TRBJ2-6	TGCGCCAGCAGCCGTACCTACAGGGCGCCCCACTCTGGGGCCAACGTCCTGACTTTC	CASSRTYRAPHSGANVLTF
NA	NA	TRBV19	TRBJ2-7	TGTGCCAGTAGTATAGATTCGGACAGTTCCTACGAGCAGTACTTC	CASSIDSDSSYEQYF
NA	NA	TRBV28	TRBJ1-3	TGTGCCAGCAGTTTTGCGAGCCGTGCCTCTGGAAACACCATATATTTT	CASSFASRASGNTIYF
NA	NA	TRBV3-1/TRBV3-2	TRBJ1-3	TGTGCCAGCAGCCAAGAAGCTCCCTCCACCATATATTTT	CASSQEAPSTIYF
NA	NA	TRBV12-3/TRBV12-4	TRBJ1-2	TGTGCCAGCAGCCCTATAGGGCGGGATGGCTACACCTTC	CASSPIGRDGYTF
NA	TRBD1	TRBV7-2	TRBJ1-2	TGTGCCAGCAGCTTGGGCGGGACAGCTAACTATGGCTACACCTTC	CASSLGGTANYGYTF
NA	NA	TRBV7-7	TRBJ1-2	TGTGCTAGCAGCTTAGACCAGTTATTCAACTATGGCTACACCTTC	CASSLDQLFNYGYTF
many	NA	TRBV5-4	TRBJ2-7	TGTGCCAGCAGCTTTTCAGGGTTCGACGAGCAGTACTTC	CASSFSGFDEQYF
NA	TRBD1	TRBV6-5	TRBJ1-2	TGTGCCAGCAGCACTTCCGGGACAGGGGATAATGGCTACACCTTC	CASSTSGTGDNGYTF
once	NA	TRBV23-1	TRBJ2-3	TGCGCCAGCAGTCTTACCCGGGGAGGCACAGATACGCAGTATTTT	CASSLTRGGTDTQYF
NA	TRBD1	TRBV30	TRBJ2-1	TGTGCCTGGAAACAGGGGCAAGACAATGAGCAGTTCTTC	CAWKQGQDNEQFF
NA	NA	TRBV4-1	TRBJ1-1	TGCGCCAGCAGCCAAGTGGCGGGGACGGCTTTCTTT	CASSQVAGTAFF
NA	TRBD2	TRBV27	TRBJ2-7	TGTGCCAGCAGTTTCGGGACTAGCGGGGGGGGGCTTCCGTACGAGCAGTACTTC	CASSFGTSGGGLPYEQYF
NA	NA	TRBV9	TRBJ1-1	TGTGCCAGCAGCCCGGGACTCTCGAACACTGAAGCTTTCTTT	CASSPGLSNTEAFF
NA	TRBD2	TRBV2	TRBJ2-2	TGTGCCAGCAGTGGTCTAGCGGGGGGGACGAACACCGGGGAGCTGTTTTTT	CASSGLAGGTNTGELFF
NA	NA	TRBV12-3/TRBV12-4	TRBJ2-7	TGTGCCAGCAGTTATGACACCTACGAGCAGTACTTC	CASSYDTYEQYF